This TCR beta chain is drawn from a study of T cells in tumors after PD-1 blockade (dated by TCRdb to the late 2010s). Regarding the complete study: Patients were excluded if they had prior checkpoint blockade, use of systemic immunosuppressants, or recent radiotherapy or other anti-cancer therapy within 4 weeks. To compare clonotypes in blood and tumor, bulk TCR sequencing was done on under 11 peripheral blood samples taken from 5 or 6 patients. Pembrolizumab 200 mg every 3 weeks or cemiplimab 350 mg every 2 weeks was administered to patients. RECIST version 1.1 was the standard used to evaluate clinical response. The study performed paired single-cell RNA and TCR sequencing on site-matched tumors from BCC or SCC patients before and after anti-PD-1 therapy. A subset of patients also received ongoing daily vismodegib 150 mg during anti-PD-1 treatment. On average, peripheral blood samples yielded 35,000 to 40,000 unique clonotypes and approximately 100,000 TCR templates (range roughly 22,000-257,772). Study-wide findings and limitations: Where the novel T cell clones came from was not identified, and possible sources could include lymphoid organs or rare unexpanded clones inside the tumor or in the tumor periphery. About two fifths of tumor TCR clonotypes were detected in blood, and some novel exhausted tumor clones were observed in pre-treatment blood, which was taken as suggesting peripheral recruitment.

The time point label, read with the paper, signifies: before anti-PD-1 therapy. Genomic DNA extracted from tumor biopsies or peripheral blood was used for bulk TCRbeta sequencing, with input ranging from about 600 ng to 6,004 ng. Histologically proven advanced or metastatic basal or squamous cell carcinoma was present in all patients, all of whom were poor candidates for surgical resection. Of the roughly 12 patients in the basal cell carcinoma cohort, about 8 underwent bulk tumor TCR sequencing. Concerning this clone: Its antigen target is currently unknown. The record has no base qualities; no much larger clone is one base away.

V loses 4 bases, J loses 6 bases, and the germline ends lie 11 bases apart. The CDR3 goes from the cysteine to the phenylalanine over 13 residues. CDR3 DNA only is kept here, 39 bases in frame from base 1. The immunoSEQ platform was used to carry out deep TCRbeta sequencing. Turning to the authors' computational methods: Only productive rearrangements were exported from the immunoSEQ Analyzer for downstream analysis. T cell phenotypes were assigned to bulk TCRbeta clonotypes by matching to single-cell RNA+TCR-seq clones sharing the same TCRbeta sequence. Clone enrichment in tumor was calculated as tumor frequency divided by PBMC frequency from bulk TCR sequencing. GLIPH was used to sort TCRs into specificity groups, which are clusters of distinct TCRs that likely recognize common antigens through shared CDR3 motifs. TCRdb mirrors the immuneACCESS table, restricted to in-frame sequences. Some clones are absent from its copies; in checked studies, under half trace to an unresolved V gene, and the reason for the others is unknown. From that table come the V and J calls and clone size; the DNA was used to work out D and trimming. The sample includes tens of thousands of clones, with 79% observed a single time. The ten largest make up 15% to 20% of the sample.

Sequences were derived from PBMCs, sampled before anti-PD-1 treatment. The source is a human donor with basal cell carcinoma. Here the chain combines TRBV12-3 or TRBV12-4 and TRBJ2-3; the D gene is not confidently resolved. The CDR3 protein sequence reads: CASSWLGWDTQYF. The DNA sequence reads TGTGCCAGCAGTTGGCTAGGATGGGATACGCAGTATTTT.